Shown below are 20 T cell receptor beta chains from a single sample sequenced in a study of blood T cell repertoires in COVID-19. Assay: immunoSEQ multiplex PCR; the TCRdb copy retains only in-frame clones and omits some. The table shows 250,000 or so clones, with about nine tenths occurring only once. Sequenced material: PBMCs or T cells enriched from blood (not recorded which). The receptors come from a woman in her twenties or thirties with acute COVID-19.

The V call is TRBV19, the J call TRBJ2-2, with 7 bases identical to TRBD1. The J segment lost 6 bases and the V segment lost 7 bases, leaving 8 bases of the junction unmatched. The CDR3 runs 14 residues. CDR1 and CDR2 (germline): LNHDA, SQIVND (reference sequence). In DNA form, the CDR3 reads TGTGCCAGTATGAAGGGGGCTATCTCCGGGGAGCTGTTTTTT. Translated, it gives CASMKGAISGELFF.

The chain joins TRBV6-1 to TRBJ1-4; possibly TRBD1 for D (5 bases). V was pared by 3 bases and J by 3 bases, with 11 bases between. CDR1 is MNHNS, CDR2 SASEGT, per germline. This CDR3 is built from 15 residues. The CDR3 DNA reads TGTGCCAGCAGTGAGGTGGGGGAGGCTAATGAAAAACTGTTTTTT. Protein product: CASSEVGEANEKLFF.

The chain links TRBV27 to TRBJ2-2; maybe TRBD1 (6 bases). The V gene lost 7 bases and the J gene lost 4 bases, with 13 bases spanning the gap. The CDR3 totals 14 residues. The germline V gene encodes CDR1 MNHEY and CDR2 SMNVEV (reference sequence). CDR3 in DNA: TGTGCCAGCAAACACAGGGTGGCCACCGGGGAGCTGTTTTTT. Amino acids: CASKHRVATGELFF.

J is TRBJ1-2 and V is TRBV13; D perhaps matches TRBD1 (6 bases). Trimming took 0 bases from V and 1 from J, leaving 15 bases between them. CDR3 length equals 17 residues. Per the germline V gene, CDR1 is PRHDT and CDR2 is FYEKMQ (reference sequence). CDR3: CASSLGVAGAHNYGYTF. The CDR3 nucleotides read TGTGCCAGCAGCTTAGGGGTGGCAGGGGCCCATAACTATGGCTACACCTTC.

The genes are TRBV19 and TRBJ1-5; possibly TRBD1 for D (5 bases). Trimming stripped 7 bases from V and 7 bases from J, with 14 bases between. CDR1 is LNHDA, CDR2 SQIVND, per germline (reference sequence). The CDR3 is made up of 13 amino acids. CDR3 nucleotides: TGTGCCAGTACCCTGGGGGGTAGGCAGCCCCAGCATTTT. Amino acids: CASTLGGRQPQHF.

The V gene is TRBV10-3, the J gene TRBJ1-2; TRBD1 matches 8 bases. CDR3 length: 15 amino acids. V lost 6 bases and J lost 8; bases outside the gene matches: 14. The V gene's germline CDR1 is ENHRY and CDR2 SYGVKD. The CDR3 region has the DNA TGTGCCATCAGCCCCTGGACAGGGAGGAGGAAAGGCTACACCTTC. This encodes CAISPWTGRRKGYTF.

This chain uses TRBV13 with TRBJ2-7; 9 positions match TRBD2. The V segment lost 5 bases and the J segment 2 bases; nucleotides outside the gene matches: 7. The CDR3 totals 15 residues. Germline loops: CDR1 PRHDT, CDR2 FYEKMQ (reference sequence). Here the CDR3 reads CASSVGTSWTYEQYF. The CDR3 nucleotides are TGTGCCAGCAGCGTCGGGACTAGCTGGACCTACGAGCAGTACTTC.

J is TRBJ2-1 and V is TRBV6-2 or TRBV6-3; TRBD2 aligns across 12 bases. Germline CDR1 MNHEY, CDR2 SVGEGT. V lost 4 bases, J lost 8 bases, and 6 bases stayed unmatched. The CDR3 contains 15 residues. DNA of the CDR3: TGTGCCAGCAGTTCCGGACTAGCGGGGAGGGATGAGCAGTTCTTC. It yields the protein CASSSGLAGRDEQFF.

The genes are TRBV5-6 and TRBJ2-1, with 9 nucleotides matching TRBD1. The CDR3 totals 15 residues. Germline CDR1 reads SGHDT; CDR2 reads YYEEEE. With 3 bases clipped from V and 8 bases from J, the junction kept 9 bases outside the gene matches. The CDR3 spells CASSSSGQGLHEQFF. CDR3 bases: TGTGCCAGCAGCTCGTCGGGACAGGGCCTACATGAGCAGTTCTTC. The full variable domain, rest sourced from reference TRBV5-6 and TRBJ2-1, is DAGVTQSPTHLIKTRGQQVTLRCSPKSGHDTVSWYQQALGQGPQFIFQYYEEEERQRGNFPDRFSGHQFPNYSSELNVNALLLGDSALYLCASSSSGQGLHEQFFGPGTRLTVL.

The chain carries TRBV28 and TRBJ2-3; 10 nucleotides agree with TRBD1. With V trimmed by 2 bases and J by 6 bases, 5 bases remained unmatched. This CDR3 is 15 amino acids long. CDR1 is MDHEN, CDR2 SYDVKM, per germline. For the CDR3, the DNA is TGTGCCAGCAGTTTAGGACAGGGGGTAACCGATACGCAGTATTTT. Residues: CASSLGQGVTDTQYF.

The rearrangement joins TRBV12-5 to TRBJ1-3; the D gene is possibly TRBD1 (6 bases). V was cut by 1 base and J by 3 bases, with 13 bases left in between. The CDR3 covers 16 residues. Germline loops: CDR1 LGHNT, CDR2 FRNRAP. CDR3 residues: CASGLETTGGGNTIYF. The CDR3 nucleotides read TGTGCTAGTGGTTTGGAGACGACAGGCGGTGGAAACACCATATATTTT.

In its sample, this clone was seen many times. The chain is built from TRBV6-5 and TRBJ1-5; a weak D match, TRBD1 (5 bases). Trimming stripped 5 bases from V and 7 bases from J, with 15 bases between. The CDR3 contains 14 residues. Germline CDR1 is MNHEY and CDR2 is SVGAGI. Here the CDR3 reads CASSIGEMRQPQHF. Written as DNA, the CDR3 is TGTGCCAGCAGTATAGGGGAAATGAGGCAGCCCCAGCATTTT.

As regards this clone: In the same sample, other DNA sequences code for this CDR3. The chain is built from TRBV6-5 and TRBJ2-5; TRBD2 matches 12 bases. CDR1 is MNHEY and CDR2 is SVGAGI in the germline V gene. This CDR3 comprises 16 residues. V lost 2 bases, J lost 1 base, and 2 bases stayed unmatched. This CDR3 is CASSYGLAGIQETQYF. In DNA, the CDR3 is TGTGCCAGCAGTTACGGACTAGCGGGGATCCAAGAGACCCAGTACTTC.

The CDR3 bases are TGTGCCAGCGTTTCTGCCGGGACTCCTATCGGCCCAGATACGCAGTATTTT. It encodes CASVSAGTPIGPDTQYF. The chain has TRBV19 and TRBJ2-3; weak D call: TRBD2 (6 bases). The germline V gene has CDR1 LNHDA and CDR2 SQIVND (reference sequence). The CDR3 covers 17 residues. V was clipped by 9 bases and J by 4 bases, with 26 bases between them.

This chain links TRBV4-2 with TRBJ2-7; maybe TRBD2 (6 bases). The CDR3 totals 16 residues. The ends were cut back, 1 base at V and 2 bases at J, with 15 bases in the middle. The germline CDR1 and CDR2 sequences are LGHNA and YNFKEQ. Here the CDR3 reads CASSQGRGVLTYEQYF. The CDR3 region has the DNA TGTGCCAGCAGCCAAGGTCGCGGGGTTTTAACCTACGAGCAGTACTTC.

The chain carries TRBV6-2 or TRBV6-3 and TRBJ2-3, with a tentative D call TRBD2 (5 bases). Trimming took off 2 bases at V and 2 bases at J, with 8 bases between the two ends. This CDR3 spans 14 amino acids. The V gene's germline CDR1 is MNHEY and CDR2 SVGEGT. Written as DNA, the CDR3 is TGTGCCAGCAGTTACACAGCGGCCACAGATACGCAGTATTTT. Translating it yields CASSYTAATDTQYF.

For the CDR3, the DNA is TGCGCCAGCAGCCAAGGTTTCGAGGCTGGTGGGGCCAACGTCCTGACTTTC. Translation: CASSQGFEAGGANVLTF. The V and J genes are TRBV4-1 and TRBJ2-6; D is unclear. The CDR3 has 17 residues. V was cut by 1 base and J by 3 bases, with 13 bases left in between. The germline V gene encodes CDR1 MGHRA and CDR2 YSYEKL.

The CDR3 coding sequence is TGTGCCATCCACTTACACGGGGGAGATACGCAGTATTTT. Its protein product is CAIHLHGGDTQYF. The chain recombines TRBV5-4 with TRBJ2-3; TRBD2 is a possible D gene (6 bases). The CDR3 is 13 amino acids. In germline, CDR1 is SGHNT, CDR2 YYREEE (reference sequence). The germline V and J ends were trimmed by 9 bases and 5 bases, with 16 bases remaining between them.

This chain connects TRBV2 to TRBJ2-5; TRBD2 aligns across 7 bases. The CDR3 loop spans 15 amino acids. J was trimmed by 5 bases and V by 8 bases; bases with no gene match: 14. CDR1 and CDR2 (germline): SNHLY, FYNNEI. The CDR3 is CASGGWEGLKETQYF. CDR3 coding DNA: TGTGCCAGCGGGGGATGGGAGGGACTGAAGGAGACCCAGTACTTC.

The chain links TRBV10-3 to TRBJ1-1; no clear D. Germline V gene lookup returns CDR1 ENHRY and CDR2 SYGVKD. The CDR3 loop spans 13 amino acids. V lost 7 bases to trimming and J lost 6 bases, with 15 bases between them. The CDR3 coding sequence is TGTGCCATCAACCGGAGTTTCCGATCTGAAGCTTTCTTT. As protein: CAINRSFRSEAFF.